This T cell receptor beta chain was identified in a study of monozygotic twins with inflammatory bowel disease. Making each TCR library took 3,500 to 4,500 ng of total RNA. With the 5' RACE reads reprocessed, TCRdb shows one record per CDR3 protein and no DNA. The sample table sets out about 330,000 distinct CDR3 sequences. CDR3 length: 15 amino acids. Germline V gene data show CDR1 as SSHAT and CDR2 as FNYEAQ (reference sequence). The sequenced sample consisted of blood. The chain recombines TRBV7-7 with TRBJ2-1; the TRBD1 assignment by TCRdb is unverifiable without DNA. This clonotype was obtained from a human donor with ulcerative colitis or Crohn's disease, or a healthy co-twin of an affected twin (not recorded which). CDR3 loop: CASSLVGTGPNEQFF.